The clone carrying this T cell receptor beta chain was seen only a few times. The target antigen is unknown. Then a second PCR, running roughly 6 to 12 cycles, was carried out with a sample-barcoded 5' primer and a J-beta primer mix. One entry per CDR3 protein, called by TCRdb with MiXCR from the 5' RACE reads. The sample carries about 800,000 distinct CDR3 sequences, roughly 25% recorded once. V was pared by 6 bases and J by 0 bases, with 6 bases of the junction left unmatched. The CDR3 is made up of 15 amino acids. Germline lookup yields CDR1 DFQATT and CDR2 SNEGSKA (reference sequence). This sample was taken from a study of blood T cells in healthy people across ages. Study-wide points: The recorded TCR beta diversity per million T cells decreased in a roughly linear manner with age.

These sequences were also reported in another study, on T cells of mothers and their children.

This receptor was obtained from a boy under 18 in good health. The chain couples TRBV20-1 to TRBJ2-3; 10 nucleotides agree with TRBD2. The sequenced material came from blood. The CDR3 DNA sequence: TGCAGTGCCCTCCCGACTAGCGGGAGCACAGATACGCAGTATTTT. Its translation: CSALPTSGSTDTQYF.